One T cell receptor (beta chain) is described in this entry. This CDR3 spans 16 amino acids. Germline loops: CDR1 SGDLS, CDR2 YYNGEE. With V trimmed by 4 bases and J by 5 bases, 7 bases remained unmatched. The data originate from a study of blood T cell repertoires in COVID-19. Study as a whole: Sites in the United States, Italy and Spain provided acute and convalescent COVID-19 samples.

Enrolled through a virtual design, the participants were between about 18 and 100 years of age and came from about two dozen US areas. Two negative PCRs, clearance, or symptom resolution had been documented for recovered Cohort 3 donors. Data came from immunoSEQ multiplex PCR; TCRdb stores just in-frame clones and leaves some out. The sample holds 310,000 or so clones, over 75% seen once. Sequencing used PBMCs or T cells enriched from blood (not recorded which). The genes are TRBV9 and TRBJ2-5; TRBD2 agrees at 14 bases. This receptor was identified in a woman aged 40 to 50 who had recovered from COVID-19. The CDR3 region has the DNA TGTGCCAGCAGCTCGACTAGCGGGAGGGCCGTTGAGACCCAGTACTTC. Translated: CASSSTSGRAVETQYF. Looking up the rest from reference TRBV9 and TRBJ2-5 gives the full variable domain: DSGVTQTPKHLITATGQRVTLRCSPRSGDLSVYWYQQSLDQGLQFLIQYYNGEERAKGNILERFSAQQFPDLHSELNLSSLELGDSALYFCASSSTSGRAVETQYFGPGTRLLVL.